The present entry profiles one T cell receptor beta chain with its context. The data are from a study of cytomegalovirus exposure and HLA in healthy donors. Primers included in the PCR were 60 Vbeta and 13 Jbeta primers. The table came from immunoSEQ multiplex PCR; TCRdb's copy has only in-frame clones and leaves some out. The profile covers around 130,000 clones, with 84% appearing a single time and around 3% taken by the ten largest. Germline assignment: CDR1 ENHRY and CDR2 SYGVKD. The CDR3 loop spans 13 amino acids. Trimming removed 6 bases from V and 0 bases from J, with 7 bases in between. The sequence was collected from a woman aged 18 to 35 in good health and CMV-seropositive. Source material: PBMCs. The J gene is TRBJ2-3, the V gene TRBV10-3; D is possibly TRBD1 (6 bases). The chain's CDR3 is CAIRDRSTDTQYF. Written as DNA, the CDR3 is TGTGCCATCAGGGACAGAAGCACAGATACGCAGTATTTT.